This TCR beta chain was documented in a study of blood T cell repertoires in COVID-19 (dated by TCRdb to between 2020 and 2021). Context from the whole study: Samples covering the acute and convalescent phases of COVID-19 were provided by collaborators in the United States, Italy and Spain. A freely available public database, intended as a resource for researchers studying the immune response to SARS-CoV-2, is where the repertoires were released. Nearly every sample came with metadata listing a de-identified subject ID, COVID-19 status, age in years and sex. The material from the prospective study consisted of cDNA or gDNA derived from T cells, B-cell-depleted T cells, or PBMCs. Deeply sampled blood TCRbeta repertoires from subjects exposed to, actively infected with, or recovered from COVID-19 were included in the dataset. HLA class I and class II types, where available, came from metadata supplied by the sample provider rather than from assay-based typing. Samples were obtained from the ongoing ImmuneRACE study (first 160 participants) and from 1,254 subjects provided by 6 global collaborators. Overall study outcomes, separate from this receptor: The amount of clinical and demographic metadata varied by source and participant and was provided uncurated.

The CDR3 starts with the cysteine, ends with the phenylalanine, and has 15 residues. Only the CDR3 region is kept as DNA, spanning 45 bases read in frame from base 1. CDR1 is given as SNHLY and CDR2 as FYNNEI, both from the germline V gene. V and J are trimmed by 2 bases and 15 bases, and the gene matches miss 10 bases of the junction. TCRbeta CDR3 regions were amplified from genomic DNA by means of the immunoSEQ Assay, a bias-controlled multiplex PCR. The study's own analysis went as follows. The number of nucleated cells in each sample was estimated by amplification of reference gene primers within the assay. Sequence reads were collapsed and filtered to measure the absolute abundance of every unique TCRbeta CDR3 rearrangement. For each sample, productive Simpson clonality was calculated by taking the square root of Simpson's diversity index across productive rearrangements. TCRdb took over this immuneACCESS table, retaining in-frame rearrangements with V and J assigned. Such tables are incomplete; in checked studies, under half of the missing clones stem from an unresolved V gene, and the remainder is unexplained. That table gives V, J and clone size, and the DNA gave D and trimming. This sample lists 70,000 to 100,000 clones; 70% to 85% were detected once. The ten largest clones represent roughly 25% of the sample.

About this clone: Its recognized antigen is unknown. There are no base qualities to consult, and no much larger clone falls within one base.

The collaborating institutions used their own protocols to collect whole blood in K2EDTA tubes. For TCRbeta analysis, collaborator samples were shipped as frozen whole blood, as isolated PBMCs, or as DNA extracted from either sample type. The chain employs TRBV2 and TRBJ2-1; 13 central nucleotides agree with TRBD2. Material for sequencing was peripheral blood. The TCR originated in an older woman in a cohort sampled during active or convalescent COVID-19. Here the CDR3 is given as CASSEFSGLAGEVFF. The DNA sequence is as follows: TGTGCCAGCAGTGAATTTTCAGGACTAGCGGGGGAGGTGTTCTTC. Outside the CDR3, residues come from the reference TRBV2 and TRBJ2-1 proteins, so the full variable domain is: EPEVTQTPSHQVTQMGQEVILRCVPISNHLYFYWYRQILGQKVEFLVSFYNNEISEKSEIFDDQFSVERPDGSNFTLKIRSTKLEDSAMYFCASSEFSGLAGEVFFGPGTRLTVL.